A selection of T cell receptor beta chains follows, all from one sample in a study of blood T cell repertoires in COVID-19. TCRdb's table, derived via immunoSEQ multiplex PCR, lists solely in-frame clones and lacks some. The repertoire holds fewer than 250,000 clones, with around four fifths as singletons. The specimen was peripheral blood. Receptors were obtained from a man aged 50-59 years with acute or convalescent COVID-19. CDR3s include the opening cysteine and the closing phenylalanine or tryptophan. Each record gives: J gene, clone size, V gene, D gene, CDR3 protein, CDR3 DNA. A D gene is named only where the DNA matches it firmly. Rows give clone size only sometimes, using once, few, many, or a class for an expanded clone.

j_call: TRBJ2-6; clone_size: .; v_call: TRBV30; d_call: .; cdr3_aa: CAWTTGGVRANVLTF; cdr3_nt: TGTGCCTGGACCACAGGGGGGGTACGGGCCAACGTCCTGACTTTC
j_call: TRBJ2-7; clone_size: .; v_call: TRBV6-6; d_call: TRBD2; cdr3_aa: CASSYRLAEGYEQYF; cdr3_nt: TGTGCCAGCAGTTACAGACTAGCGGAGGGATACGAGCAGTACTTC
j_call: TRBJ2-1; clone_size: .; v_call: TRBV10-3; d_call: TRBD2; cdr3_aa: CAISEGLAVGEQFF; cdr3_nt: TGTGCCATCAGTGAGGGACTAGCGGTGGGGGAGCAGTTCTTC
j_call: TRBJ2-7; clone_size: .; v_call: TRBV5-8; d_call: TRBD2; cdr3_aa: CASSRGLAGADREQYF; cdr3_nt: TGTGCCAGCAGCAGGGGACTAGCGGGAGCGGACAGGGAGCAGTACTTC
j_call: TRBJ1-2; clone_size: .; v_call: TRBV27; d_call: .; cdr3_aa: CASSLVAVANYGYTF; cdr3_nt: TGTGCCAGCAGTTTAGTAGCCGTAGCTAACTATGGCTACACCTTC
j_call: TRBJ1-5; clone_size: .; v_call: TRBV6-6; d_call: TRBD1; cdr3_aa: CASSQTGGGQPQHF; cdr3_nt: TGTGCCAGCAGCCAGACAGGGGGCGGGCAGCCCCAGCATTTT
j_call: TRBJ2-5; clone_size: .; v_call: TRBV13; d_call: TRBD2; cdr3_aa: CASSGGGVRETQYF; cdr3_nt: TGTGCCAGCAGCGGGGGGGGAGTCAGGGAGACCCAGTACTTC
j_call: TRBJ2-3; clone_size: .; v_call: TRBV11-2; d_call: .; cdr3_aa: CASSVVRGGTDTQYF; cdr3_nt: TGTGCCAGCAGCGTAGTCAGGGGGGGCACAGATACGCAGTATTTT
j_call: TRBJ1-3; clone_size: .; v_call: TRBV25-1; d_call: .; cdr3_aa: CASSELGGGLSGNTIYF; cdr3_nt: TGTGCCAGCAGTGAATTAGGGGGTGGCCTTTCTGGAAACACCATATATTTT
j_call: TRBJ2-7; clone_size: few; v_call: TRBV5-1; d_call: TRBD1; cdr3_aa: CASSLQPGQGYEQYF; cdr3_nt: TGCGCCAGCAGCTTGCAACCGGGACAGGGGTACGAGCAGTACTTC